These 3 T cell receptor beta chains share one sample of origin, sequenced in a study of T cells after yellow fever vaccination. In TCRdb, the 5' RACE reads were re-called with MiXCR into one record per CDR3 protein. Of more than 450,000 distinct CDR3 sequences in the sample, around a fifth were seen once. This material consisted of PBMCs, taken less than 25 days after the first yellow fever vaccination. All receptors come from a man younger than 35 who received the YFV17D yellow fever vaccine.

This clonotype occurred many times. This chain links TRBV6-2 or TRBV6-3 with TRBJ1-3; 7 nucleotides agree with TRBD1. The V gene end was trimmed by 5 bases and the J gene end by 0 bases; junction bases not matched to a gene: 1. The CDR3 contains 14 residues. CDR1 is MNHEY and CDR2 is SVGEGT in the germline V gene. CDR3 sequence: CASSRTGSGNTIYF. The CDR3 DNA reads TGTGCCAGCAGTCGGACAGGCTCTGGAAACACCATATATTTT.

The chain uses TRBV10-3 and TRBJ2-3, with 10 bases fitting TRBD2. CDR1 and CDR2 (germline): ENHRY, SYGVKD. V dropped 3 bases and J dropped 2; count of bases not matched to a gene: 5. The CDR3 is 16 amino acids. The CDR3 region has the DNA TGTGCCATCAGTGACTGGACTAGCGGAAACACAGATACGCAGTATTTT. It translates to CAISDWTSGNTDTQYF.

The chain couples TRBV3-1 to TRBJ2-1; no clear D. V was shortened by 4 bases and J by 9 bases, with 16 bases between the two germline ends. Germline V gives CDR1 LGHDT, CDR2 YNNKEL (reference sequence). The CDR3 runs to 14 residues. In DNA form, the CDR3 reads TGTGCCAGCAGCCCAAGGGCGGAAGGCGGTGAGCAGTTCTTC. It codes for CASSPRAEGGEQFF.